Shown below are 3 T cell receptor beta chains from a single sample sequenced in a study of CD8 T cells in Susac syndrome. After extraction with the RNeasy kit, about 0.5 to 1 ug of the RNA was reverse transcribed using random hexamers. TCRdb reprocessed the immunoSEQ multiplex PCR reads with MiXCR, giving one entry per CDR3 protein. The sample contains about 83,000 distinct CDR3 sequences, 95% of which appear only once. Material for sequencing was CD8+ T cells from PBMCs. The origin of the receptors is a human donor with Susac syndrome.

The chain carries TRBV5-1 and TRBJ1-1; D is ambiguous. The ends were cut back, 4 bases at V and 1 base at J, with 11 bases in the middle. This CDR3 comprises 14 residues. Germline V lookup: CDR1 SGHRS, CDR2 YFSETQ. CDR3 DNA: TGCGCCAGCAGCCCTGCTCTGGAGAACACTGAAGCTTTCTTT. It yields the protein CASSPALENTEAFF.

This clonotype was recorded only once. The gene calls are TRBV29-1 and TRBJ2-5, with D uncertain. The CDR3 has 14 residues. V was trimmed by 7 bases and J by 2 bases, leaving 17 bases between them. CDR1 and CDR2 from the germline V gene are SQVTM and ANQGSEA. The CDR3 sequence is CSALEALKQETQYF. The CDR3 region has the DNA TGCAGCGCCCTAGAGGCACTTAAACAAGAGACCCAGTACTTC.

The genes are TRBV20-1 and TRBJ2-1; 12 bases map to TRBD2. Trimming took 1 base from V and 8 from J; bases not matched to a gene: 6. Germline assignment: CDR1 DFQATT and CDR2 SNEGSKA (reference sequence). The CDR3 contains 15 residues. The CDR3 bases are TGCAGTGCTAGAGGTCTAGCGGGAGGGTTCGATGAGCAGTTCTTC. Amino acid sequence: CSARGLAGGFDEQFF.